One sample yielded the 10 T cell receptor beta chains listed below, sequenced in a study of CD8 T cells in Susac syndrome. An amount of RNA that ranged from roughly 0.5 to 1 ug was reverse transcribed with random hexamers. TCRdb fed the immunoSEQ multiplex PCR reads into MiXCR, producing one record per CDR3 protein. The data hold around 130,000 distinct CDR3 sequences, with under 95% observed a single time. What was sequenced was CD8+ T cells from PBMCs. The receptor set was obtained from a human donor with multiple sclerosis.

DNA for the CDR3: TGTGCCAGCAGCCCCCCTCCGGGACCTAGCGAGACCCAGTACTTC. Protein sequence: CASSPPPGPSETQYF. The chain carries TRBV7-9 and TRBJ2-5; the D call may be TRBD1 or TRBD2 (5 bases each). V lost 5 bases and J 5 bases, leaving 18 bases between the germline ends. There are 15 residues in the CDR3. The germline V gene has CDR1 SEHNR and CDR2 FQNEAQ (reference sequence).

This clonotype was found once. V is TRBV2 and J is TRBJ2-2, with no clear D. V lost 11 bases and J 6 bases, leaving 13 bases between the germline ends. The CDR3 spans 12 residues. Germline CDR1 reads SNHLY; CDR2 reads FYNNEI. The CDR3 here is CASLDGSGELFF. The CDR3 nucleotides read TGTGCCTCCCTCGATGGGTCCGGGGAGCTGTTTTTT.

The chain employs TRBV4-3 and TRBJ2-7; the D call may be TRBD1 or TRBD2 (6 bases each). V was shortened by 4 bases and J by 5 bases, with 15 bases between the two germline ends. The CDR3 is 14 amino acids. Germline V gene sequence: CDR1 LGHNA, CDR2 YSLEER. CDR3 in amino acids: CASSPGARGHEQYF. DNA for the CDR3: TGCGCCAGCAGCCCGGGGGCCCGGGGCCACGAGCAGTACTTC.

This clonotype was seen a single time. CDR3 sequence: CASSFLGAGGSYEQYF. The DNA for the CDR3 is TGTGCCAGCAGTTTCCTGGGGGCGGGAGGGTCCTACGAGCAGTACTTC. The chain combines TRBV27 with TRBJ2-7; 9 bases agree with TRBD2. CDR1 is MNHEY, CDR2 SMNVEV, per germline (reference sequence). The CDR3 sequence is 16 residues long. The V segment lost 3 bases and the J segment 1 base; nucleotides outside the gene matches: 7.

The DNA for the CDR3 is TGTGCCAGCAGCTATTACCTTGGGACCGGGGACGAGCAGTACTTC. Protein sequence: CASSYYLGTGDEQYF. The chain recombines TRBV2 with TRBJ2-7; D possibly matches TRBD1 or TRBD2 (5 bases each). Trimming shortened V by 6 bases and J by 5 bases, and 20 bases separated the two germline ends. CDR1 SNHLY and CDR2 FYNNEI come from the germline V gene. The length of the CDR3 is 15 residues.

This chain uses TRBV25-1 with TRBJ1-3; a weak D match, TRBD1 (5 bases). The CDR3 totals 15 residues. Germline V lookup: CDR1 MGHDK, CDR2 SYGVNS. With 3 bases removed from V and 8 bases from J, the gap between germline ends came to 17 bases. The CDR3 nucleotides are TGTGCCAGCAGTGAGGGACGGACCGATTACGACACCATATATTTT. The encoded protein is CASSEGRTDYDTIYF. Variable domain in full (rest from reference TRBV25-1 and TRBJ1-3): EADIYQTPRYLVIGTGKKITLECSQTMGHDKMYWYQQDPGMELHLIHYSYGVNSTEKGDLSSESTVSRIRTEHFPLTLESARPSHTSQYLCASSEGRTDYDTIYFGEGSWLTVV.

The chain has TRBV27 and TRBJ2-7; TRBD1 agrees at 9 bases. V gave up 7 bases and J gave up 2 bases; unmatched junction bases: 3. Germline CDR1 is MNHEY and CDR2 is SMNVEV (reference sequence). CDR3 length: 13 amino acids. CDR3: CASTGTGTYEQYF. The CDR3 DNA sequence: TGTGCCAGCACTGGGACAGGGACCTACGAGCAGTACTTC.

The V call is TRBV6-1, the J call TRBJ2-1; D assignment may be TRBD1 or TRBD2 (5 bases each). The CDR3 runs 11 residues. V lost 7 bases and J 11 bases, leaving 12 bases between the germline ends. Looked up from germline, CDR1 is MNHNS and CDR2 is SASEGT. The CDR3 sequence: CASIYRGQQFF. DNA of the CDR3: TGTGCCAGCATCTACCGGGGACAGCAGTTCTTC.

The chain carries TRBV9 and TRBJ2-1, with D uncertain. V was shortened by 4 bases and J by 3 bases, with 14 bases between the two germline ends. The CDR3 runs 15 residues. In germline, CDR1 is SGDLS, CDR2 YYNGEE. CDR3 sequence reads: CASSPSQSGYNEQFF. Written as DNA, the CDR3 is TGTGCCAGCAGCCCTTCACAGTCCGGCTACAATGAGCAGTTCTTC.

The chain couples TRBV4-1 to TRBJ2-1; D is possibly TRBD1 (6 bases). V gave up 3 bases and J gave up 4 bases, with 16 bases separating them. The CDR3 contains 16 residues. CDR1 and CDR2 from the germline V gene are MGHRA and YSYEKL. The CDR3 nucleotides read TGCGCCAGCAGCCAGGGGGTGGACAGTATTTACAATGAGCAGTTCTTC. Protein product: CASSQGVDSIYNEQFF.